The T cell receptor (beta chain) under discussion was sequenced for a study of CD8+ T cells in alopecia areata. Trimming removed 7 bases at V and 5 bases at J, with 10 bases between. The CDR3 covers 12 residues. Germline values: CDR1 SEHNR, CDR2 FQNEAQ (reference sequence). Study-wide results and limits: Clonality was higher in lesional than normal scalp, especially in alopecia totalis/universalis. Patients showed less clear TCR sequence sharing than mice, possibly partly because of HLA diversity.

Reverse transcribed after extraction, RNA yielded cDNA as the sequencing template. The repertoire was sequenced with immunoSEQ multiplex PCR; TCRdb's copy has only in-frame clones and lacks some. The data contain under 20,000 clones, around 66% of them singletons. The table lists this clone with a few counts. Antigen unknown. Patients with alopecia areata provided lesional scalp punch biopsies as well as peripheral blood. This clonotype originated in a human donor with alopecia areata. The chain employs TRBV7-9 and TRBJ2-3; D gene uncertain. The sequenced sample was skin, obtained at week 0. The CDR3 DNA sequence: TGTGCCAGCATACCCGTCGGAGATACGCAGTATTTT. It yields the protein CASIPVGDTQYF.